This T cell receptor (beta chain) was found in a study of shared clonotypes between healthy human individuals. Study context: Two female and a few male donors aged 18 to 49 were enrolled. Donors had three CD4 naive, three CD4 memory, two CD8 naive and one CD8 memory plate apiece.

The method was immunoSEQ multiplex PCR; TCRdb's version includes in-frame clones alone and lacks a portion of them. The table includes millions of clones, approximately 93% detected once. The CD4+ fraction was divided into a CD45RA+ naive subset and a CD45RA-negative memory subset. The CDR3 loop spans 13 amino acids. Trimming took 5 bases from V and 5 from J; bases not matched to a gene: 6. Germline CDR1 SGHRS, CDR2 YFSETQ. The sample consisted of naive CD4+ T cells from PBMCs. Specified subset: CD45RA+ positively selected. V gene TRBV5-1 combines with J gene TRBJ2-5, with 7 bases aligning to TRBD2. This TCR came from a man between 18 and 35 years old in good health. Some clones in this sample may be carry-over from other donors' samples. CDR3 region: CASRSGRLETQYF. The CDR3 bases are TGCGCCAGCAGATCCGGGAGGCTGGAGACCCAGTACTTC. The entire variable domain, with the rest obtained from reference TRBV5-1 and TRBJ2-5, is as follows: KAGVTQTPRYLIKTRGQQVTLSCSPISGHRSVSWYQQTPGQGLQFLFEYFSETQRNKGNFPGRFSGRQFSNSRSEMNVSTLELGDSALYLCASRSGRLETQYFGPGTRLLVL.